This TCR beta chain came from a study of radiotherapy plus CTLA-4 blockade in lung cancer. Produced via immunoSEQ multiplex PCR; TCRdb's table is partial and in-frame only. The data hold roughly 30,000 clones, with 78% observed a single time. With respect to this clone: Its antigen is not identified.

Those with chemo-refractory metastatic non-small-cell lung cancer were treated with focal radiation combined with CTLA-4 blockade using ipilimumab. Study-wide results and caveats: Per reports, early blood T cell clone dynamics, plus interferon-beta, forecast response most strongly.

This clonotype originated in a human donor with non-small cell lung cancer who had stable disease on radiotherapy plus ipilimumab. The sample here was peripheral blood, taken from a patient treated with radiotherapy plus ipilimumab.

The CDR3 nucleotides are TGTGCCAGCCATCAAGTCCAAGAGACCCAGTACTTC. It codes for CASHQVQETQYF. The V call is TRBV18, the J call TRBJ2-5; no reliable D call. The germline CDR1 and CDR2 sequences are KGHSH and LQKENI. The CDR3 loop spans 12 amino acids. V shed 8 bases and J shed 1 base, with 8 bases lying between them.